This TCR delta chain was profiled in a study of gamma-delta chains in newborns, infants, children. Study overall: Polyclonal expansion of innate γδ T cells after birth follows microbial exposure.

TCRdb redid the clone calls on the reads with CATT. Found here are about 7,500 delta-chain clones, more than 2% of them singletons; the top ten hold approximately 11%. About this clone itself: TCRdb attributes to this sequence the protein of a much larger clone, which differs from the DNA translation at residue 16; a read error is likely, and the protein displayed is translated from the DNA.

Germline CDR1 is GEAIGNYY and CDR2 is EKD. The length of the CDR3 is 19 residues. V gene TRDV2 combines with J gene TRDJ1; TRDD3 agrees at 10 bases. This sequence was found in a child who was a newborn, infant or young child, either healthy, febrile or measles-vaccinated (not recorded which). The sample was blood. CDR3 region: CACDTGYLGDRPYTDNLIF. The CDR3 DNA follows: TGTGCCTGTGACACCGGGTATCTGGGGGATAGACCGTACACCGATAACCTCATCTTT.